This T cell receptor (beta chain) originates from a study of blood T cell repertoires in COVID-19. The protocol was immunoSEQ multiplex PCR, while the TCRdb copy is restricted to in-frame clones and leaves out a portion. This sample carries 120,000 to 150,000 clones, 80% to 90% of them seen once, and the ten largest clones take approximately 2.8%. Sequences were obtained from peripheral blood. This receptor was obtained from a woman aged 60 to 75 with active COVID-19.

The CDR3 loop reads CASRRSGEETQYF. CDR3 coding DNA: TGTGCCAGCAGGCGTAGTGGTGAAGAGACCCAGTACTTC. The chain carries TRBV12-3 or TRBV12-4 and TRBJ2-5, with D unclear. Trimming removed 6 bases from V and 3 bases from J, with 11 bases in between. This CDR3 has 13 amino acids.